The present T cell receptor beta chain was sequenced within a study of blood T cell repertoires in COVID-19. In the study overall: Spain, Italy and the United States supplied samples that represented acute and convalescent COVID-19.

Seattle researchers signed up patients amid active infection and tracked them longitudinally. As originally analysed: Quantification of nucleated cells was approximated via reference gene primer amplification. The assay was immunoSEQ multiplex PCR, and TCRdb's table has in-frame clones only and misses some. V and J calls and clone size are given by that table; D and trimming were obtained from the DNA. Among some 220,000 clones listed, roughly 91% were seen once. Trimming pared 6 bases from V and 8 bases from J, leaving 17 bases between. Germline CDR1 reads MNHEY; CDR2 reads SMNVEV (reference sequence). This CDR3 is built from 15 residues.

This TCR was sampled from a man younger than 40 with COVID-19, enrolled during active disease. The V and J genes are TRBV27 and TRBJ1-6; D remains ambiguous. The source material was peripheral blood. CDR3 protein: CASSPPRGRHSPLHF. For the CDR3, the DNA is TGTGCCAGCAGCCCCCCGCGAGGGCGGCATTCACCCCTCCACTTT.